A selection of T cell receptor beta chains follows, all from one sample in a study of CD8+CD57+ T cells in acquired aplastic anemia. One entry per CDR3 protein, called by TCRdb with MiXCR from the reads. The sample lists about 160,000 distinct CDR3 sequences, roughly half seen once, with 2.5% to 4% in the top ten. Sequencing was performed on sorted CD4+, CD8+, or CD8+CD57+ T cells (not recorded which) from PBMCs. Receptor source: a human donor with aplastic anemia. Both conserved end residues are trimmed from each CDR3. Fields, in order: CDR3 protein, J gene, V gene, D gene. The D gene is left open where the match is weak.

CDR3: ASSFPADTQY
J: TRBJ2-3
V: TRBV5-4
D: .

CDR3: ATSRDQGATRAEKLF
J: TRBJ1-4
V: TRBV15
D: .

CDR3: ASSPGQGRTNEKLF
J: TRBJ1-4
V: TRBV11-2
D: TRBD1

CDR3: SATNNEQF
J: TRBJ2-1
V: TRBV20-1
D: .

CDR3: ASSHGDPGIGNTIY
J: TRBJ1-3
V: TRBV11-2
D: .

CDR3: ASSAMVGQPQH
J: TRBJ1-5
V: TRBV7-2
D: .

CDR3: ASSYSVGQGTTNTEAF
J: TRBJ1-1
V: TRBV6-2/TRBV6-3
D: TRBD1

CDR3: ASSPGKANEKLS
J: TRBJ1-4
V: TRBV7-9
D: .

CDR3: SATSGTSSDEQF
J: TRBJ2-1
V: TRBV20-1
D: TRBD2

CDR3: ASSSEGSGNTIY
J: TRBJ1-3
V: TRBV19
D: .

CDR3: ASVDRGRQPQH
J: TRBJ1-5
V: TRBV10-3
D: TRBD1

CDR3: AISPGSYQETQY
J: TRBJ2-5
V: TRBV10-3
D: .

CDR3: ASSPAGLPEQY
J: TRBJ2-7
V: TRBV6-1
D: .